This T cell receptor (beta chain) appears in the sequencing data of a study of T cells expressing NK-cell markers. Study information: In sorted CD3+CD56+NKG2C+, CD3+CD56+NKG2C- and CD3+CD56-NKG2C+ T cells, TCR beta repertoires were obtained. Points from the study as a whole: The CD3+CD56-NKG2C+ fraction of four donors was likewise dominated by these clonotypes. For six donors, the dominant NKG2C+ clonotypes made up 1.0-7.0% of their CD8+ T cells.

Points on this clonotype: Its antigen is undetermined.

TCRdb re-called the 5' RACE reads; every CDR3 protein appears as one record, without DNA. The clone table shows some 150,000 distinct CDR3 sequences, with the ten largest holding 9% to 15%. Germline loops: CDR1 SGHAT, CDR2 FQNNGV. CDR3 size: 15 residues. The receptor was isolated from a man younger than 35 in good health. The gene calls are TRBV11-2 and TRBJ2-3; the D gene TCRdb calls, TRBD1, cannot be checked with no DNA. Sequencing was performed on blood T cells: a sorted CD56 or NKG2C T cell subset, CD4+ or CD8+ T cells, or bulk PBMC T cells (not recorded which). The chain's CDR3 is CASSMPSSGADTQYF. Full variable domain (remainder filled in from reference TRBV11-2 and TRBJ2-3): EAGVAQSPRYKIIEKRQSVAFWCNPISGHATLYWYQQILGQGPKLLIQFQNNGVVDDSQLPKDRFSAERLKGVDSTLKIQPAKLEDSAVYLCASSMPSSGADTQYFGPGTRLTVL.